The TCR beta chain under discussion was sequenced for a study of blood T cell repertoires in COVID-19. Study-level background: The recovered donors of Cohort 3 showed two negative PCRs, clearance, or symptom resolution. Samples taken during acute and convalescent COVID-19 were collected in the United States, Italy and Spain. PBMCs, B-cell-depleted T cells, or T cells provided the cDNA or gDNA that made up the material.

Everyone who took part was roughly 18 to 89 years old, and they came from about 25 US areas. This CDR3 is built from 13 residues. The J segment lost 12 bases and the V segment lost 3 bases, leaving 5 bases of the junction unmatched. Germline assignment: CDR1 MNHNS and CDR2 SASEGT. Generated by immunoSEQ multiplex PCR, the TCRdb table keeps only in-frame clones and is missing some. The sample yields 350,000 to 450,000 clones, around 87% seen once. V gene TRBV6-1 combines with J gene TRBJ1-6; 7 bases agree with TRBD1. This receptor was obtained from a man aged 35 to 55 in a cohort exposed to, infected with or recovered from COVID-19 (not recorded which). Input material: PBMCs or T cells enriched from blood (not recorded which). The CDR3 loop is CASSDRDREPLHF. In DNA, the CDR3 is TGTGCCAGCAGTGACCGCGACAGGGAACCCCTCCACTTT.